Each of the 7 T cell receptor beta chains below was sequenced from the same sample in a study of blood T cell repertoires in COVID-19. Only in-frame clones appear in the TCRdb table, and some are missing; sequencing was by immunoSEQ multiplex PCR. The sample includes about 230,000 clones, 85% to 90% seen only once; the top ten take 11%. The material sequenced was peripheral blood. The origin of the receptors is a man aged 45-60 years with COVID-19, enrolled during active disease.

V and J are TRBV12-2 and TRBJ2-7; the table's D call, TRBD2, was not checked against the DNA. TRBV12-2 represents a pseudogene. The CDR3 runs 17 residues. The CDR3 loop reads CASQSASGRWWVDEQYF. DNA for the CDR3: TGTGCAAGTCAGTCGGCTAGCGGGAGGTGGTGGGTCGACGAGCAGTACTTC.

As concerns this clone: The same CDR3 is also encoded by other DNA sequences in this sample. V gene TRBV19 combines with J gene TRBJ2-3; D might be TRBD2 (5 bases). Germline values: CDR1 LNHDA, CDR2 SQIVND (reference sequence). CDR3 length: 13 residues. V dropped 1 base and J dropped 4 bases, with 6 bases sitting between them. The CDR3 loop reads CASSIGGADTQYF. As DNA, the CDR3 is TGTGCCAGTAGTATAGGGGGAGCAGATACGCAGTATTTT. The full variable domain, in which reference TRBV19 and TRBJ2-3 provide the parts outside the CDR3, is DGGITQSPKYLFRKEGQNVTLSCEQNLNHDAMYWYRQDPGQGLRLIYYSQIVNDFQKGDIAEGYSVSREKKESFPLTVTSAQKNPTAFYLCASSIGGADTQYFGPGTRLTVL.

CDR3 loop: CASSPTEYSNQPQHF. For the CDR3, the DNA is TGTGCCAGCTCACCAACGGAGTATAGCAATCAGCCCCAGCATTTT. The genes are TRBV18 and TRBJ1-5; D is ambiguous. This CDR3 has 15 residues. CDR1 is KGHSH, CDR2 LQKENI, per germline. V lost 2 bases and J lost 0, with 8 bases in between.

V gene TRBV7-8 combines with J gene TRBJ2-7; weak D call: TRBD2 (7 bases). CDR3 size: 16 residues. Trimming removed 5 bases from V and 3 bases from J, with 20 bases in between. Looked up from germline, CDR1 is SGHVS and CDR2 is FQNEAQ. CDR3 in amino acids: CASSDRGGNNVYEQYF. CDR3 coding DNA: TGTGCCAGCAGCGATAGGGGGGGCAACAATGTCTACGAGCAGTACTTC.

V usage is TRBV19 and J usage is TRBJ1-5; D unresolved. The CDR3 has 15 amino acids. V was clipped by 2 bases and J by 0 bases, with 8 bases between them. CDR1 is LNHDA, CDR2 SQIVND, per germline (reference sequence). This CDR3 reads CASSITYRSNQPQHF. The CDR3 DNA sequence: TGTGCCAGTAGTATAACATATCGTAGCAATCAGCCCCAGCATTTT. The full variable domain, completed using reference TRBV19 and TRBJ1-5, is DGGITQSPKYLFRKEGQNVTLSCEQNLNHDAMYWYRQDPGQGLRLIYYSQIVNDFQKGDIAEGYSVSREKKESFPLTVTSAQKNPTAFYLCASSITYRSNQPQHFGDGTRLSIL.

This clone was counted between two and nine times. The chain recombines TRBV19 with TRBJ1-1, with D possibly being TRBD1 (5 bases). Germline V CDR1 and CDR2: LNHDA, SQIVND (reference sequence). V was clipped by 7 bases and J by 2 bases, with 11 bases between them. This CDR3 is 13 amino acids long. The CDR3 here is CASNQGLNTEAFF. CDR3 sequence (DNA): TGTGCCAGTAACCAGGGCCTAAACACTGAAGCTTTCTTT.

The table lists this clone with a few counts. The CDR3 protein is CASSFGSTGAFF. CDR3 coding DNA: TGTGCCAGCAGTTTCGGGTCCACCGGAGCTTTCTTT. The chain uses TRBV28 and TRBJ1-1; D is undetermined. V was pared by 3 bases and J by 10 bases, with 12 bases between. The CDR3 runs 12 residues. The germline gives CDR1 MDHEN, CDR2 SYDVKM.